These T cell receptor beta chains were read from a single sample in a study of OX40 agonist ivuxolimab in advanced cancers. Clones were read by immunoSEQ multiplex PCR, and TCRdb kept only the in-frame ones, dropping some. The sample shows 90,000 to 130,000 clones, less than 95% of them seen only once. Specimen: CD4+ or CD8+ T cells sorted from blood, collected in a trial of the OX40 agonist ivuxolimab. Receptors were obtained from an adult with an advanced solid tumor such as melanoma, head and neck, liver or kidney cancer. The CDR3 runs from the conserved cysteine through the conserved F or W. The D gene is left open where the match is weak. Size values are once, few and many counts, or a class for expanded clones, and some rows have none.

TRBV27	-	TRBD1	TRBJ1-1	TGTGCCAGCAGTTCAGGGACAGGGCTTCGGATGAACACTGAAGCTTTCTTT	CASSSGTGLRMNTEAFF
TRBV19	-	TRBD1	TRBJ1-1	TGTGCCAGTAAGGGGACAGGGAGGGGAACTGAAGCTTTCTTT	CASKGTGRGTEAFF
TRBV28	-	-	TRBJ1-2	TGTGCCAGCAGTTTACTCCAGCCCCAGGACGACGAATCTGGCTACACCTTC	CASSLLQPQDDESGYTF
TRBV11-2	-	TRBD2	TRBJ2-3	TGTGCCAGCAGCTTAGTAAATAGCGGGGGCCAGACAGATACGCAGTATTTT	CASSLVNSGGQTDTQYF
TRBV5-4	once	-	TRBJ2-2	TGTGCCAGCAGCAGAGGGGTCCCCGGGGAGCTGTTTTTT	CASSRGVPGELFF
TRBV7-2	-	-	TRBJ1-5	TGTGCCAGCAGCTTAGATATTGGGACTCATCAGCCCCAGCATTTT	CASSLDIGTHQPQHF
TRBV19	-	TRBD1	TRBJ2-4	TGTGCCAGTAGTATAGATCTCCGACAGGGGATTCAGTACTTC	CASSIDLRQGIQYF
TRBV28	-	TRBD1	TRBJ2-5	TGTGCCAGCAGTTCCGGACAGGGGGCGGTAGAGACCCAGTACTTC	CASSSGQGAVETQYF
TRBV5-1	-	-	TRBJ1-2	TGCGCCAGCAGCTTGGATGAAGGATATTATCTGAATGGCTACACCTTC	CASSLDEGYYLNGYTF
TRBV18	-	-	TRBJ1-4	TGTGCCAGCTCACCAATTACAGATGAAAAACTGTTTTTT	CASSPITDEKLFF
TRBV6-1	-	TRBD1	TRBJ1-5	TGTGCCAGCAGCCGGGACAGGGGTCAGCCCCAGCATTTT	CASSRDRGQPQHF
TRBV28	-	-	TRBJ1-1	TGTGCCAGCAGTTTATTCCAGGGGTATGGCACTGAAGCTTTCTTT	CASSLFQGYGTEAFF
TRBV29-1	-	-	TRBJ2-3	TGCAGCGTTGTGGTGGGGGGATCCACAGATACGCAGTATTTT	CSVVVGGSTDTQYF
TRBV6-5	few	TRBD1	TRBJ1-2	TGTGCCAGCAGTGGACAGGGGAGGAACGGCTACACCTTC	CASSGQGRNGYTF
TRBV23-1	-	-	TRBJ1-2	TGCGCCAGCAGTCAATCACCTAAGGACCCGACGGCTAACTATGGCTACACCTTC	CASSQSPKDPTANYGYTF
TRBV10-3	-	-	TRBJ2-3	TGTGCCATCAGTGATGGTGGAGCGGGTTCCACAGATACGCAGTATTTT	CAISDGGAGSTDTQYF
TRBV6-5	-	-	TRBJ1-1	TGTGCCAGCGTAGCTCCTGAAGCTTTCTTT	CASVAPEAFF
TRBV19	-	TRBD1	TRBJ1-4	TGTGCCAGTAGTAGTAATCGACAGGGGGCGACTAATGAAAAACTGTTTTTT	CASSSNRQGATNEKLFF
TRBV18	-	TRBD1	TRBJ2-3	TGTGCCAGCTCACGACAGCGGACGGGACAGGGGCATAGCACAGATACGCAGTATTTT	CASSRQRTGQGHSTDTQYF
TRBV5-8	few	TRBD2	TRBJ2-7	TGTGCCAGCAGTCAGCGGGGGGGAGTCAGCTCCTACGAGCAGTACTTC	CASSQRGGVSSYEQYF
TRBV7-8	-	-	TRBJ2-5	TGTGCCAGCAGCTTAGTGGCGACCCAAGAGACCCAGTACTTC	CASSLVATQETQYF